This entry lists 29 T cell receptor beta chains sequenced from one sample in a study of blood T cell repertoires in COVID-19. TCRdb's copy holds only in-frame clones and misses some; the assay was immunoSEQ multiplex PCR. This table holds about 300,000 clones, 80% to 90% found once. The specimen sequenced was peripheral blood. The source of these receptors is a woman in her forties or fifties who had recovered from COVID-19.

This clone was seen only once. This chain connects TRBV28 to TRBJ1-5; tentative D call: TRBD1 (5 bases). The germline V gene has CDR1 MDHEN and CDR2 SYDVKM. The length of the CDR3 is 15 residues. V was shortened by 4 bases and J by 1 base, with 11 bases between the two germline ends. CDR3 sequence (DNA): TGTGCCAGCAGTTCCTACAGGCTCAGCAATCAGCCCCAGCATTTT. Amino acid sequence: CASSSYRLSNQPQHF.

The chain is built from TRBV7-9 and TRBJ2-5, with a weak D call TRBD2 (6 bases). The germline CDR1 and CDR2 sequences are SEHNR and FQNEAQ (reference sequence). The V and J ends lost 5 bases and 2 bases respectively, with 15 bases between them. This CDR3 is 15 amino acids long. This chain's CDR3 is CASSPLGLRQETQYF. The CDR3 DNA sequence: TGTGCCAGCAGCCCGCTGGGACTCCGACAAGAGACCCAGTACTTC.

V and J are TRBV4-3 and TRBJ2-7; a possible D gene is TRBD1 (6 bases). The germline V gene has CDR1 LGHNA and CDR2 YSLEER. Trimming took off 0 bases at V and 0 bases at J, with 21 bases between the two ends. The CDR3 totals 19 residues. Here the CDR3 DNA reads TGCGCCAGCAGCCAAGATAGCCCCTCAGGAGGACAGAGCTCCTACGAGCAGTACTTC. This gives the protein CASSQDSPSGGQSSYEQYF.

The V gene is TRBV7-2, the J gene TRBJ2-7; 8 nucleotides match TRBD2. This CDR3 spans 16 amino acids. CDR1 is SGHTA and CDR2 is FQGNSA in the germline V gene. V shed 0 bases and J 3 bases; nucleotides not matched to a gene: 7. The CDR3, as DNA: TGTGCCAGCAGCTTAGCGAGCCGGGGGGGGTACTACGAGCAGTACTTC. This codes for CASSLASRGGYYEQYF.

The J gene is TRBJ2-2, the V gene TRBV11-3; D possibly corresponds to TRBD2 (5 bases). Trimming pared 7 bases from V and 5 bases from J, leaving 14 bases between. This CDR3 has 14 residues. Per the germline V gene, CDR1 is SGHNT and CDR2 is YENEEA. The CDR3 loop is CASKVGRGTGELFF. Written as DNA, the CDR3 is TGTGCCAGCAAGGTGGGCCGAGGGACCGGGGAGCTGTTTTTT.

The chain joins TRBV3-1 (or the pseudogene TRBV3-2) to TRBJ2-5; D is perhaps TRBD2 (7 bases). The CDR3 sequence is 16 residues long. V dropped 0 bases and J dropped 1 base, with 12 bases sitting between them. Per germline, CDR1 LGHDT and CDR2 YNNKEL (reference sequence). The DNA of the CDR3 is TGTGCCAGCAGCCAAGAAGGGGGGGCGGTCCAAGAGACCCAGTACTTC. Protein sequence: CASSQEGGAVQETQYF.

V gene TRBV28 combines with J gene TRBJ2-7; D remains ambiguous. Trimming removed 3 bases from V and 2 bases from J, with 8 bases in between. Germline V gene data show CDR1 as MDHEN and CDR2 as SYDVKM. This CDR3 contains 13 residues. The CDR3 DNA is TGTGCCAGCAGTTTCTCCCCTCCCTACGAGCAGTACTTC. Amino acids: CASSFSPPYEQYF. The entire variable domain, with the rest obtained from reference TRBV28 and TRBJ2-7, is as follows: DVKVTQSSRYLVKRTGEKVFLECVQDMDHENMFWYRQDPGLGLRLIYFSYDVKMKEKGDIPEGYSVSREKKERFSLILESASTNQTSMYLCASSFSPPYEQYFGPGTRLTVT.

The rearrangement uses TRBV20-1 and TRBJ1-2; D is uncertain. Trimming cost V 3 bases and J 5 bases, with 13 bases left between them. The CDR3 consists of 13 residues. Per the germline V gene, CDR1 is DFQATT and CDR2 is SNEGSKA (reference sequence). The CDR3 nucleotides are TGCAGTGCTAGTACGGACGGGAGTTATGGCTACACCTTC. Translation gives CSASTDGSYGYTF.

J is TRBJ2-2 and V is TRBV14; D may be TRBD2 (5 bases). The V gene lost 9 bases and the J gene lost 2 bases, with 13 bases spanning the gap. There are 14 residues in the CDR3. The germline gives CDR1 SGHDN, CDR2 FVKESK. The CDR3 region is CASSSGTNTGELFF. The DNA of the CDR3 is TGTGCCAGTAGCTCGGGAACCAACACCGGGGAGCTGTTTTTT.

The chain uses TRBV20-1 and TRBJ1-1; D might be TRBD1 (5 bases). This CDR3 spans 11 amino acids. CDR1 and CDR2 (germline): DFQATT, SNEGSKA (reference sequence). The V end lost 6 bases, the J end lost 11 bases, and 16 bases lay between the germline ends. In DNA, the CDR3 is TGCAGTGCCACTGACAGTATCGGGGCTTTCTTT. It codes for CSATDSIGAFF.

This chain links TRBV11-3 with TRBJ2-7, with 7 positions matching TRBD1. The CDR3 is 14 amino acids. Looked up from germline, CDR1 is SGHNT and CDR2 is YENEEA. Unmatched junction bases numbered 6, after V lost 1 base and J lost 6 bases. CDR3 coding DNA: TGTGCCAGCAGCTTAGGTCGGACAGGTTCCGAGCAGTACTTC. Encoded protein: CASSLGRTGSEQYF.

The CDR3 loop reads CASSLATGLGSYEQYF. The CDR3 DNA follows: TGTGCCAGCAGCTTAGCAACAGGGTTGGGTTCCTACGAGCAGTACTTC. The chain joins TRBV7-9 to TRBJ2-7, with D perhaps matching TRBD1 (6 bases). Trimming took 0 bases from V and 1 from J, leaving 13 bases between them. The germline V gene has CDR1 SEHNR and CDR2 FQNEAQ (reference sequence). CDR3 length equals 16 residues.

The chain couples TRBV30 to TRBJ2-3; maybe TRBD1 (5 bases). The germline CDR1 and CDR2 sequences are GTSNPN and SVGIG (reference sequence). The V end was cut by 8 bases, the J end by 2 bases, with 26 bases between. The CDR3 spans 17 residues. In DNA, the CDR3 is TGTGCCCGCGGATTTCCAGGGCAGTCTAAGCCCACAGATACGCAGTATTTT. It codes for CARGFPGQSKPTDTQYF.

This clone was observed a handful of times. The chain carries TRBV29-1 and TRBJ1-1, with TRBD1 identical over 9 bases. In germline, CDR1 is SQVTM, CDR2 ANQGSEA. The V and J ends lost 4 bases and 5 bases, in that order; junction bases with no gene match: 8. The CDR3 has 14 amino acids. CDR3 in DNA: TGCAGCGTTGGAGGAGACAGGGGGGGTACTGAAGCTTTCTTT. Translated: CSVGGDRGGTEAFF. Full variable domain (rest looked up from reference TRBV29-1 and TRBJ1-1): SAVISQKPSRDICQRGTSLTIQCQVDSQVTMMFWYRQQPGQSLTLIATANQGSEATYESGFVIDKFPISRPNLTFSTLTVSNMSPEDSSIYLCSVGGDRGGTEAFFGQGTRLTVV.

V gene TRBV5-4 combines with J gene TRBJ2-2, with a possible D match to TRBD2 (5 bases). The germline V gene encodes CDR1 SGHNT and CDR2 YYREEE (reference sequence). The CDR3 runs to 14 residues. The V gene lost 4 bases and the J gene lost 5 bases, with 12 bases spanning the gap. CDR3 nucleotide sequence: TGTGCCAGCAGCAGATTGGAGGATACCGGGGAGCTGTTTTTT. Its protein product is CASSRLEDTGELFF.

CDR3 sequence reads: CASSMWDSNNNSPLHF. The CDR3 bases are TGTGCCAGTAGTATGTGGGACAGTAACAATAATTCACCCCTCCACTTT. J is TRBJ1-6 and V is TRBV19; 7 positions agree with TRBD1. J gave up 5 bases and V 3 bases, and 7 bases lay outside the gene matches. The germline V gene encodes CDR1 LNHDA and CDR2 SQIVND (reference sequence). The CDR3 contains 16 residues.

This chain connects TRBV30 to TRBJ1-1, with 9 nucleotides matching TRBD1. The junction had 7 bases not matched to a gene; V was cut back by 5 bases and J by 6 bases. CDR1 and CDR2 from the germline V gene are GTSNPN and SVGIG (reference sequence). The CDR3 sequence is 13 residues long. The CDR3 loop is CAWSGTGKPEAFF. CDR3 sequence (DNA): TGTGCCTGGTCCGGGACAGGGAAACCTGAAGCTTTCTTT. Full variable domain (rest looked up from reference TRBV30 and TRBJ1-1): SQTIHQWPATLVQPVGSPLSLECTVEGTSNPNLYWYRQAAGRGLQLLFYSVGIGQISSEVPQNLSASRPQDRQFILSSKKLLLSDSGFYLCAWSGTGKPEAFFGQGTRLTVV.

The chain links TRBV28 to TRBJ2-7, with TRBD1 identical over 9 bases. V lost 6 bases and J lost 6; bases outside the gene matches: 6. CDR1 and CDR2 (germline): MDHEN, SYDVKM. The CDR3 extends over 13 amino acids. The CDR3 DNA reads as TGTGCCAGCAGGTCCGGGACAGGGCTCGAGCAGTACTTC. Residues: CASRSGTGLEQYF.

The chain carries TRBV5-8 and TRBJ1-2, with 7 nucleotides matching TRBD1. V gave up 5 bases and J gave up 3 bases; unmatched junction bases: 7. The germline gives CDR1 SGHTS, CDR2 YDEGEE. This CDR3 is 14 amino acids long. The CDR3 sequence is CASRQTGAHYGYTF. In DNA form, the CDR3 reads TGTGCCAGCAGACAAACAGGGGCGCACTATGGCTACACCTTC.

The chain is built from TRBV5-6 and TRBJ2-1, with D maybe TRBD1 (5 bases). Trimming removed 1 base at V and 0 bases at J, with 11 bases between. CDR1 is SGHDT and CDR2 is YYEEEE in the germline V gene. This CDR3 is built from 16 residues. The CDR3 reads CASSLPGSTSYNEQFF. For the CDR3, the DNA is TGTGCCAGCAGCTTGCCAGGGTCGACCTCCTACAATGAGCAGTTCTTC.

This clone was recorded a few times. The chain links TRBV30 to TRBJ1-5; TRBD1 aligns across 12 bases. Germline loops: CDR1 GTSNPN, CDR2 SVGIG (reference sequence). The CDR3 spans 13 residues. The V gene end was trimmed by 1 base and the J gene end by 16 bases; junction bases not matched to a gene: 8. The CDR3 protein is CAWSGGQGALRHF. The CDR3 DNA sequence: TGTGCCTGGAGTGGGGGACAGGGGGCCCTCCGACATTTT.

The chain uses TRBV5-4 and TRBJ1-2, with TRBD1 as a possible D gene (6 bases). The CDR3 runs to 13 residues. CDR1 is SGHNT, CDR2 YYREEE, per germline (reference sequence). Deletions cut 6 bases from V and 4 bases from J, with 13 bases between. The CDR3 reads CASIADSAYGYTF. In DNA form, the CDR3 reads TGTGCCAGCATCGCGGACAGTGCCTATGGCTACACCTTC.

This rearrangement joins TRBV7-3 to TRBJ2-3; 9 positions match TRBD2. The CDR3 length is 15 residues. After removal of 5 bases from V and 1 base from J, the junction contained 4 bases not matched to a gene. Germline CDR1 and CDR2: SGHTA and FQGTGA. For the CDR3, the DNA is TGTGCCAGCAGCCATCGGACTAGCGGCACAGATACGCAGTATTTT. Its protein is CASSHRTSGTDTQYF. Combining the CDR3 with reference TRBV7-3 and TRBJ2-3 gives the whole variable domain GAGVSQTPSNKVTEKGKYVELRCDPISGHTALYWYRQSLGQGPEFLIYFQGTGAADDSGLPNDRFFAVRPEGSVSTLKIQRTERGDSAVYLCASSHRTSGTDTQYFGPGTRLTVL.

A few counts support this clone. The chain combines TRBV5-1 with TRBJ1-5; 7 positions agree with TRBD1. This CDR3 is built from 14 residues. Germline V gene data show CDR1 as SGHRS and CDR2 as YFSETQ. After removal of 4 bases from V and 11 bases from J, the junction contained 12 bases not matched to a gene. CDR3 bases: TGCGCCAGCAGCCCAGGACAGGCGTCGGACGCCCAGCATTTT. Amino acid sequence: CASSPGQASDAQHF.

This chain links TRBV28 with TRBJ1-1, with D perhaps matching TRBD1 (5 bases). The length of the CDR3 is 15 residues. With 5 bases removed from V and 1 base from J, the gap between germline ends came to 14 bases. The germline CDR1 and CDR2 sequences are MDHEN and SYDVKM. The CDR3 coding sequence is TGTGCCAGCAGTGGCGGGGGAGGGTGGAACACTGAAGCTTTCTTT. It encodes CASSGGGGWNTEAFF.

This rearrangement joins TRBV24-1 to TRBJ2-2; TRBD1 aligns across 11 bases. Germline V gene data show CDR1 as KGHDR and CDR2 as SFDVKD. V gave up 0 bases and J gave up 3 bases; unmatched junction bases: 2. This CDR3 region has 17 residues. The CDR3 nucleotides are TGTGCCACCAGTGATTTGGGGACAGGGGGGGACACCGGGGAGCTGTTTTTT. Its protein is CATSDLGTGGDTGELFF.

This clone was seen a few times. The gene calls are TRBV6-4 and TRBJ2-2; 8 nucleotides agree with TRBD2. V shed 4 bases and J 3 bases; nucleotides not matched to a gene: 16. The germline gives CDR1 MRHNA, CDR2 SNTAGT. The CDR3 spans 19 residues. CDR3 sequence: CASSAEGTSSLIDTGELFF. Written as DNA, the CDR3 is TGTGCCAGCAGTGCTGAAGGGACTAGTAGCCTTATTGACACCGGGGAGCTGTTTTTT.

This chain joins TRBV19 and TRBJ1-3; possibly TRBD1 for D (5 bases). From germline, CDR1 is LNHDA and CDR2 SQIVND (reference sequence). V was shortened by 7 bases and J by 0 bases, with 10 bases between the two germline ends. This CDR3 spans 14 amino acids. The CDR3 reads CASTVGGSGNTIYF. DNA of the CDR3: TGTGCCAGTACCGTGGGGGGCTCTGGAAACACCATATATTTT.

The rearrangement links TRBV2 to TRBJ2-2, with D tentatively TRBD2 (6 bases). Germline CDR1 reads SNHLY; CDR2 reads FYNNEI. Trimming cost V 7 bases and J 6 bases, with 15 bases left between them. The CDR3 is 14 residues long. The CDR3, as DNA: TGTGCCAGCACCCCCCATCCGGGAGCCGGGGAGCTGTTTTTT. Translating gives CASTPHPGAGELFF.